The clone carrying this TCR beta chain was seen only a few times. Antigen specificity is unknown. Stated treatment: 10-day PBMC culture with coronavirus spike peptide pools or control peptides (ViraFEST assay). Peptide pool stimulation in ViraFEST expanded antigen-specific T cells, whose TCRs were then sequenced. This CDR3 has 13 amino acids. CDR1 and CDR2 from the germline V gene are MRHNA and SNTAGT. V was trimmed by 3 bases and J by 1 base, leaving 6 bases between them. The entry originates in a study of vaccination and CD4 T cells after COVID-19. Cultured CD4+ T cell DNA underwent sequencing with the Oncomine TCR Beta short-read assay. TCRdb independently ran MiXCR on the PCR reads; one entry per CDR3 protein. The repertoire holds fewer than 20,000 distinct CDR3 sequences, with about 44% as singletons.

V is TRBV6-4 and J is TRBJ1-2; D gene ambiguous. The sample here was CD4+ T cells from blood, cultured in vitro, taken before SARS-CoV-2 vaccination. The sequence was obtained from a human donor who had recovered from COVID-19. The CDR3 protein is CASSERYNYGYTF. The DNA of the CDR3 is TGTGCCAGCAGTGAGCGGTATAACTATGGCTACACCTTC.